This TCR beta chain was documented in a study of tumor and adjacent non-tumor tissue in lung cancer. For the study at large: Patients comprised about a dozen adenocarcinoma, a couple of squamous cell carcinoma and 1 small cell lung cancer.

This clonotype was seen a few times. Antigen: not known. RNA was extracted from bulk tissue without any cell sorting. Newly diagnosed lung cancer patients had thoracic surgery in China, August–late 2014, without prior chemotherapy. CDR3 size: 17 residues. V was clipped by 4 bases and J by 8 bases; unmatched bases: 17. Germline CDR1 and CDR2: DFQATT and SNEGSKA (reference sequence). Findings and caveats of the study: Top 100 clones took a larger repertoire share in normal lung.

The library came from three nested PCR rounds adapted from ARM-PCR protocols. TCRdb called the multiplex PCR reads again in MiXCR, with one record for every CDR3 protein. The sample holds 120,000 or so distinct CDR3 sequences; roughly 67% are singletons and the top ten take around 13%. The V gene is TRBV20-1, the J gene TRBJ2-1, with 10 bases lining up with TRBD2. The clonotype comes from a man younger than 40 with non-small cell lung cancer. Sequencing used lung tumor tissue. CDR3 DNA: TGCAGTGCTACTTCGGCGTTAGCGGGGGGCAGGGGAGATGAGCAGTTCTTC. Encoded protein: CSATSALAGGRGDEQFF.